This T cell receptor (beta chain) was recovered during a study of beta chain features in type 1 diabetes. This CDR3 is built from 13 residues. Germline V gene lookup returns CDR1 SGHTA and CDR2 FQGNSA. V lost 1 base and J lost 15, with 16 bases in between. Study-level points and caveats: All four CD4+ subsets from Type 1 diabetes patients carried moderately but significantly shorter TCRB CDR3s. A pattern of fewer insertions and more deletions at VDJ junctions was seen in type 1 diabetes patients. The naive, central memory and Treg TCRB repertoires looked more alike in patients than they did in healthy donors.

A word on this clone: The antigen is not known.

cDNA synthesis used the whole RNA isolate, giving expressed TCRB sequences. Measured with immunoSEQ multiplex PCR; TCRdb has only the in-frame clones, and not every one. The table has approximately 140,000 clones, around 10% seen once. Sequenced sample: central memory CD4+ T cells from blood. The chain has TRBV7-2 and TRBJ1-5, with a possible D match to TRBD1 (5 bases). The source of this sequence is a man aged 25 to 45 with type 1 diabetes. This CDR3 reads CASSLDEPGDRHF. In DNA, the CDR3 is TGTGCCAGCAGCTTAGACGAGCCGGGGGATCGGCATTTT.